One sample yielded the 23 T cell receptor beta chains listed below, sequenced in a study of CD8 T cells in ankylosing spondylitis. One entry per CDR3 protein, called by TCRdb with MiXCR from the 5' RACE reads. The sample has just over 300,000 distinct CDR3 sequences; less than 25% are singletons. Sequenced input: blood, either unsorted or a sorted T cell fraction (not recorded which). The receptors originated from a female donor with ankylosing spondylitis or in good health (not recorded which).

There are a few counts of this clonotype. The chain links TRBV14 to TRBJ2-1; weak D call: TRBD2 (6 bases). The germline V and J ends were trimmed by 3 bases and 0 bases, with 15 bases remaining between them. CDR3 length equals 17 residues. CDR1 is SGHDN and CDR2 is FVKESK in the germline V gene. The CDR3 region has the DNA TGTGCCAGCAGCCATGAGGGACTGGGGAGCTCCTACAATGAGCAGTTCTTC. It codes for CASSHEGLGSSYNEQFF.

Only a few counts were recorded for this clonotype. V gene TRBV5-4 combines with J gene TRBJ2-3, with TRBD1 identical over 9 bases. This CDR3 is 16 amino acids long. The germline gives CDR1 SGHNT, CDR2 YYREEE (reference sequence). The J segment lost 6 bases and the V segment lost 2 bases, leaving 10 bases of the junction unmatched. This CDR3 is CASSFSQGQGGDTQYF. The CDR3 DNA follows: TGTGCCAGCAGCTTCTCCCAGGGACAGGGAGGTGATACGCAGTATTTT.

This clonotype was detected many times. The gene calls are TRBV12-3 or TRBV12-4 and TRBJ1-3; D is undetermined. CDR3 length: 11 residues. Trimming cost V 6 bases and J 1 base, with 1 base left between them. In DNA, the CDR3 is TGTGCCAGCAGATCTGGAAACACCATATATTTT. This translates into CASRSGNTIYF.

Of note for this clonotype: Being one base from a much bigger clone, this may be a read error. This chain uses TRBV7-7 with TRBJ2-1; 9 bases map to TRBD2. V shed 5 bases and J 2 bases; nucleotides not matched to a gene: 4. Germline V lookup: CDR1 SSHAT, CDR2 FNYEAQ (reference sequence). This CDR3 spans 15 amino acids. As DNA, the CDR3 is TGTGCCAGCAGCCCCAGCGGGAGGCCCTACAATGAGCAGTTCTTC. Encoded protein: CASSPSGRPYNEQFF.

This clonotype showed up just a few times. The V and J genes are TRBV20-1 and TRBJ2-1; D remains unclear. Per the germline V gene, CDR1 is DFQATT and CDR2 is SNEGSKA (reference sequence). Between the trimmed V and J ends, which lost 7 bases and 4 bases, there was a span of 5 bases. The CDR3 is made up of 10 amino acids. CDR3 sequence: CSVMYNEQFF. CDR3 nucleotides: TGCAGTGTGATGTACAATGAGCAGTTCTTC.

The rearrangement uses TRBV24-1 and TRBJ2-7; D call uncertain. This CDR3 has 11 residues. The germline V gene has CDR1 KGHDR and CDR2 SFDVKD. Trimming pared 9 bases from V and 5 bases from J, leaving 10 bases between. The CDR3 coding sequence is TGTGCCACCCGTCGAGACCACGAGCAGTACTTC. This translates into CATRRDHEQYF.

The gene calls are TRBV20-1 and TRBJ2-7, with a weak D call TRBD2 (6 bases). V lost 3 bases to trimming and J lost 2 bases, with 14 bases between them. Germline CDR1 and CDR2: DFQATT and SNEGSKA (reference sequence). The CDR3 loop spans 14 amino acids. The CDR3 bases are TGCAGTGCTAGTAAGATGCGGGGAACCTACGAGCAGTACTTC. This gives the protein CSASKMRGTYEQYF.

This clonotype occurred many times. The chain links TRBV29-1 to TRBJ1-5, with D unclear. This CDR3 is 12 amino acids long. The V and J ends lost 7 bases and 3 bases respectively, with 10 bases between them. Germline CDR1 and CDR2: SQVTM and ANQGSEA. The CDR3 nucleotides read TGCAGCGCCAGACGGGCCAATCAGCCCCAGCATTTT. Its protein product is CSARRANQPQHF.

The chain recombines TRBV7-2 with TRBJ1-3; D is unclear. The germline CDR1 and CDR2 sequences are SGHTA and FQGNSA. V gave up 3 bases and J gave up 0 bases, with 12 bases separating them. This CDR3 is 16 amino acids long. CDR3 DNA sequence: TGTGCCAGCAGCTTCGACAATCCCTACTCTGGAAACACCATATATTTT. This encodes CASSFDNPYSGNTIYF.

This clonotype appeared a few times. This rearrangement joins TRBV28 to TRBJ1-2; D is perhaps TRBD1 (5 bases). The germline V gene encodes CDR1 MDHEN and CDR2 SYDVKM. The CDR3 has 13 amino acids. Trimming shortened V by 6 bases and J by 4 bases, and 12 bases separated the two germline ends. The CDR3 region has the DNA TGTGCCAGCAGCCAGACAGTCCCCTATGGCTACACCTTC. Its translation is CASSQTVPYGYTF.

The chain carries TRBV9 and TRBJ2-7, with 7 bases matching TRBD1. This CDR3 has 15 amino acids. The germline gives CDR1 SGDLS, CDR2 YYNGEE. J lost 2 bases, V lost 0 bases, and 5 bases had no gene match. The CDR3 nucleotides are TGTGCCAGCAGCGTAGGTGGACAGGCCACCTACGAGCAGTACTTC. Protein: CASSVGGQATYEQYF.

This clonotype appeared a few times. CDR3 coding DNA: TGTGCCAGCTCGGGAGGGCTTACCGGGGAGCTGTTTTTT. This encodes CASSGGLTGELFF. This chain links TRBV19 with TRBJ2-2, with 8 bases fitting TRBD2. The CDR3 contains 13 residues. Trimming at V came to 9 bases and at J to 5 bases, leaving 5 bases not matched to a gene. The V gene's germline CDR1 is LNHDA and CDR2 SQIVND (reference sequence).

This clonotype showed up just a few times. The DNA for the CDR3 is TGTGCCAGCAGTTTAGGGGTCTGGGCGAGGTCCTACAATGAGCAGTTCTTC. The encoded protein is CASSLGVWARSYNEQFF. The chain uses TRBV12-3 or TRBV12-4 and TRBJ2-1; the D is unclear. This CDR3 has 17 amino acids. The germline V and J ends were trimmed by 1 base and 1 base, with 14 bases remaining between them.

This CDR3 reads CASSEHYNSPLHF. The CDR3 nucleotides read TGCGCCAGCAGTGAACACTATAATTCACCCCTCCACTTT. The chain uses TRBV10-2 and TRBJ1-6; D is uncertain. Trimming shortened V by 3 bases and J by 3 bases, and 3 bases separated the two germline ends. Germline-derived CDR1 and CDR2 are WSHSY and SAAADI. The CDR3 has 13 residues.

The chain uses TRBV25-1 and TRBJ2-3, with TRBD2 matching 14 bases. Germline trimming cut 6 bases from V and 5 bases from J; bases unmatched to any gene: 10. The CDR3 spans 17 residues. Germline V gene data show CDR1 as MGHDK and CDR2 as SYGVNS. The CDR3 region has the DNA TGTGCCAGCAGCCCCGGGGGGACTAGCGGGAGCCGAGATACGCAGTATTTT. It yields the protein CASSPGGTSGSRDTQYF.

This clonotype appeared a few times. V and J are TRBV7-2 and TRBJ2-3; the match to TRBD2 covers 7 bases. Per germline, CDR1 SGHTA and CDR2 FQGNSA. V lost 4 bases and J lost 7; bases outside the gene matches: 2. The CDR3 extends over 12 amino acids. CDR3: CASSSGLHTQYF. The DNA of the CDR3 is TGTGCCAGCAGCTCGGGACTACATACGCAGTATTTT.

This clonotype has only a few counts. The V call is TRBV7-2, the J call TRBJ2-7, with TRBD1 matching 8 bases. V was pared by 5 bases and J by 2 bases, with 5 bases of the junction left unmatched. The CDR3 is 14 amino acids. Germline V gene data show CDR1 as SGHTA and CDR2 as FQGNSA. For the CDR3, the DNA is TGTGCCAGCAGCACCTCGGGACAGGCCTACGAGCAGTACTTC. Protein sequence: CASSTSGQAYEQYF. Drawing the rest from reference TRBV7-2 and TRBJ2-7, the complete variable domain is GAGVSQSPSNKVTEKGKDVELRCDPISGHTALYWYRQSLGQGLEFLIYFQGNSAPDKSGLPSDRFSAERTGGSVSTLTIQRTQQEDSAVYLCASSTSGQAYEQYFGPGTRLTVT.

A few counts support this clonotype. The J gene is TRBJ1-5, the V gene TRBV6-5; D perhaps matches TRBD1 (6 bases). CDR3 length equals 15 residues. CDR1 is MNHEY and CDR2 is SVGAGI in the germline V gene. Trimming stripped 2 bases from V and 4 bases from J, with 12 bases between. CDR3 amino acids: CASSYGSGENQPQHF. CDR3 nucleotide sequence: TGTGCCAGCAGTTACGGGTCAGGGGAAAATCAGCCCCAGCATTTT.

This clonotype has only a few counts. The rearrangement uses TRBV6-2 or TRBV6-3 and TRBJ2-1, with D hard to call. Germline CDR1 MNHEY, CDR2 SVGEGT. The CDR3 runs to 14 residues. Trimming removed 0 bases at V and 7 bases at J, with 10 bases between. The chain's CDR3 is CASSYSRVWNEQFF. The CDR3 DNA reads as TGTGCCAGCAGTTACTCTAGGGTTTGGAATGAGCAGTTCTTC.

This clonotype was detected only a few times. The V gene is TRBV7-2, the J gene TRBJ2-7; the D is unclear. The germline gives CDR1 SGHTA, CDR2 FQGNSA. Between the trimmed V and J ends, which lost 6 bases and 0 bases, there was a span of 18 bases. The CDR3 has 16 residues. CDR3 sequence (DNA): TGTGCCAGCAGTTCGGCCCCGGCAGTGTCCTCCTACGAGCAGTACTTC. Amino acid sequence: CASSSAPAVSSYEQYF. The entire variable domain, with the rest obtained from reference TRBV7-2 and TRBJ2-7, is as follows: GAGVSQSPSNKVTEKGKDVELRCDPISGHTALYWYRQSLGQGLEFLIYFQGNSAPDKSGLPSDRFSAERTGGSVSTLTIQRTQQEDSAVYLCASSSAPAVSSYEQYFGPGTRLTVT.

This clonotype has only a few counts. This sequence joins TRBV5-1 and TRBJ2-5; 7 bases agree with TRBD1. V gave up 0 bases and J gave up 5 bases; unmatched junction bases: 10. Germline V lookup: CDR1 SGHRS, CDR2 YFSETQ. This CDR3 is built from 16 residues. The CDR3 DNA is TGCGCCAGCAGCTTGGACAGGGGAATTCGTGCGGAGACCCAGTACTTC. Translating it yields CASSLDRGIRAETQYF.

The chain links TRBV3-1 to TRBJ2-5; D perhaps matches TRBD2 (5 bases). From germline, CDR1 is LGHDT and CDR2 YNNKEL (reference sequence). The CDR3 has 14 residues. Trimming took off 4 bases at V and 5 bases at J, with 14 bases between the two ends. CDR3 residues: CASSPPGTLETQYF. The CDR3 DNA reads TGTGCCAGCAGCCCGCCGGGAACGTTGGAGACCCAGTACTTC.

This clonotype was observed at least ten times. The rearrangement joins TRBV29-1 to TRBJ2-3; D gene unclear. Germline V gene data show CDR1 as SQVTM and CDR2 as ANQGSEA. The CDR3 runs 14 residues. Between the trimmed V and J ends, which lost 1 base and 2 bases, there was a span of 10 bases. In DNA, the CDR3 is TGCAGCGTTGAAGCCATGGACCACACAGATACGCAGTATTTT. Translating gives CSVEAMDHTDTQYF.